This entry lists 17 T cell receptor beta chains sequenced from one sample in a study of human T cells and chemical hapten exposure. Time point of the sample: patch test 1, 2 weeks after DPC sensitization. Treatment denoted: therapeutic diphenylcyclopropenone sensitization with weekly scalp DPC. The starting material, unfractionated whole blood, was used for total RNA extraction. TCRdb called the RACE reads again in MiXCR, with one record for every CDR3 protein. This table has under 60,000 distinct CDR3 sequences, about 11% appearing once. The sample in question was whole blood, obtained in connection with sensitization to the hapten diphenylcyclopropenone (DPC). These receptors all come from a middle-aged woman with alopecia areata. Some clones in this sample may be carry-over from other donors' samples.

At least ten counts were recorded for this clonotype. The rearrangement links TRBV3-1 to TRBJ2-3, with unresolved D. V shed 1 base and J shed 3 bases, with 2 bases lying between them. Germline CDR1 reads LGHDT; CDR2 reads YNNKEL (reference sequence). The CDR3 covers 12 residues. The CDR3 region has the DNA TGTGCCAGCAGCCAAGTTACAGATACGCAGTATTTT. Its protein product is CASSQVTDTQYF.

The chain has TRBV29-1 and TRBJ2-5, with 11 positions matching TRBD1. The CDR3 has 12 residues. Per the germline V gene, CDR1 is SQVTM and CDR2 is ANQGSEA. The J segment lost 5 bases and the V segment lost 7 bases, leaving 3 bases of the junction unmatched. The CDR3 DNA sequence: TGCAGCGCCCGGACAGGGGGCGAGACCCAGTACTTC. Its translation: CSARTGGETQYF.

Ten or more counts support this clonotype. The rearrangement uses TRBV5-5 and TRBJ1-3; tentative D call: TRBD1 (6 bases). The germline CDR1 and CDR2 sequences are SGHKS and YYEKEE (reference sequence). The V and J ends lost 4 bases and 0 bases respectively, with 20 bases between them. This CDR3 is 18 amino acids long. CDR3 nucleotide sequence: TGTGCCAGCAGCCCTTGGGGGGGCCAGGCCAGCTCTGGAAACACCATATATTTT. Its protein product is CASSPWGGQASSGNTIYF.

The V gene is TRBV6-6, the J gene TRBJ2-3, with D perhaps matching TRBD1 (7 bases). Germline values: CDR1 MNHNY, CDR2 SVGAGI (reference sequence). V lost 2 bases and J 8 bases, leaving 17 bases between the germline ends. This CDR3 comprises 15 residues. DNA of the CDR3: TGTGCCAGCAGTTACCTGGAGGGGGCGCAGGCTACGCAGTATTTT. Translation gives CASSYLEGAQATQYF.

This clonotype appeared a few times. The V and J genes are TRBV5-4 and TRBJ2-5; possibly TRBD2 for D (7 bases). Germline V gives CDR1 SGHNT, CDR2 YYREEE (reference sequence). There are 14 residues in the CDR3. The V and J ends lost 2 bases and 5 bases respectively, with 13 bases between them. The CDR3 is CASSFPGGPETQYF. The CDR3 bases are TGTGCCAGCAGCTTTCCGGGGGGCCCGGAGACCCAGTACTTC.

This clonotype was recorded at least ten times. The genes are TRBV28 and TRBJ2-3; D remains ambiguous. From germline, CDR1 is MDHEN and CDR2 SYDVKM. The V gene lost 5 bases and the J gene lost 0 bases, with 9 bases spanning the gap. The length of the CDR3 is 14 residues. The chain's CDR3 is CASSLPDSTDTQYF. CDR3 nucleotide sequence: TGTGCCAGCAGTCTGCCGGACAGCACAGATACGCAGTATTTT.

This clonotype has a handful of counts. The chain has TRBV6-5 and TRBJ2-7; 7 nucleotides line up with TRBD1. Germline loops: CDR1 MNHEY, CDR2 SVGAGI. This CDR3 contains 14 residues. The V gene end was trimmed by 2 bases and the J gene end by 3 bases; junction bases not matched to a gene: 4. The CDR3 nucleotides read TGTGCCAGCAGTTACGCCCGGGACAGCTACGAGCAGTACTTC. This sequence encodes CASSYARDSYEQYF.

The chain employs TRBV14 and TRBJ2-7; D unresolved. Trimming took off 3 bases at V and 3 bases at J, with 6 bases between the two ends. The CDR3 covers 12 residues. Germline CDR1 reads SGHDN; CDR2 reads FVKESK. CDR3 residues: CASSQSDYEQYF. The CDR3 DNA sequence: TGTGCCAGCAGCCAGTCAGACTACGAGCAGTACTTC.

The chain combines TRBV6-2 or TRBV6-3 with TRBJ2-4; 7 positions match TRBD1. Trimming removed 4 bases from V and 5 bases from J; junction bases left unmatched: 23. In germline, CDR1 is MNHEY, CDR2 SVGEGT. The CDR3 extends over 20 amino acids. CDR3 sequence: CASSSTPQQDRAGRENIQYF. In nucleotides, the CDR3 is TGTGCCAGCAGTTCCACTCCGCAACAAGACAGGGCAGGACGTGAAAACATTCAGTACTTC.

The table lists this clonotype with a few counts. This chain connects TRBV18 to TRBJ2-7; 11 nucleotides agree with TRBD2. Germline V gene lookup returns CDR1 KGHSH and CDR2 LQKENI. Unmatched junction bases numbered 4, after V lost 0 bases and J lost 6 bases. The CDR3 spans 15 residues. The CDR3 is CASSPPLAGGSEQYF. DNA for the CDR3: TGTGCCAGCTCACCACCCCTAGCGGGAGGTTCCGAGCAGTACTTC.

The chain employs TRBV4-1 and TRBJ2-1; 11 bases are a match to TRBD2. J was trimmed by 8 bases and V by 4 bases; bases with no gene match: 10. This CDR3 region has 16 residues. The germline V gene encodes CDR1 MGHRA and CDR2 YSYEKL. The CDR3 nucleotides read TGCGCCAGCAGCCCGCCTACTAGCGGGGGAGTCGATGAGCAGTTCTTC. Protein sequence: CASSPPTSGGVDEQFF.

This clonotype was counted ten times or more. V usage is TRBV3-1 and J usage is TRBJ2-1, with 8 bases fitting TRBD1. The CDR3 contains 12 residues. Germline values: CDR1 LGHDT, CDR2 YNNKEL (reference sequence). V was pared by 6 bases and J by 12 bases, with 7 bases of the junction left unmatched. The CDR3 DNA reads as TGTGCCAGCAGGACACAGGGGGTTGGGCAGTTCTTC. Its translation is CASRTQGVGQFF.

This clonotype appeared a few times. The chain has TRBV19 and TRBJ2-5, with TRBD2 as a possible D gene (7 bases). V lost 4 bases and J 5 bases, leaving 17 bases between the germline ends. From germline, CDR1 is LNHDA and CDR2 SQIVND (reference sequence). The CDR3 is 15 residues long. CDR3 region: CASSTLGGAGETQYF. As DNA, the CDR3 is TGTGCCAGTAGTACCCTTGGGGGGGCCGGGGAGACCCAGTACTTC.

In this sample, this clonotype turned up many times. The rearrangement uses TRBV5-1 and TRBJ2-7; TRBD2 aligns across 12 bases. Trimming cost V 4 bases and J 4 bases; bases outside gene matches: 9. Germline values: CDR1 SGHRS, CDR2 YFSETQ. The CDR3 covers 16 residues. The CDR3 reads CASSGGTSGLPYEQYF. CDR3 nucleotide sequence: TGCGCCAGCAGCGGGGGGACTAGCGGGCTGCCTTACGAGCAGTACTTC.

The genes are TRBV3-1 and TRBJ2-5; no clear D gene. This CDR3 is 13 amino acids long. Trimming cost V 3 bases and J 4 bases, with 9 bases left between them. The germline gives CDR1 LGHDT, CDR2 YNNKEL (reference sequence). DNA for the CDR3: TGTGCCAGCAGCCAGGTATTAGGAGAGACCCAGTACTTC. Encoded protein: CASSQVLGETQYF.

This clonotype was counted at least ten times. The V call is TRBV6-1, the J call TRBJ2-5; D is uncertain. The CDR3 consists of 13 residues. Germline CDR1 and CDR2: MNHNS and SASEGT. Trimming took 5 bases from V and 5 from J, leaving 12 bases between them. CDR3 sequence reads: CASSPSRTETQYF. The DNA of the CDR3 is TGTGCCAGCAGTCCATCCCGGACGGAGACCCAGTACTTC.

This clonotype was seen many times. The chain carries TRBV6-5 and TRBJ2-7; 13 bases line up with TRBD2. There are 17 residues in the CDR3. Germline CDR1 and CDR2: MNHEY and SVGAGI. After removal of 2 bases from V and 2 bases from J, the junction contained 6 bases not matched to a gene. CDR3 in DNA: TGTGCCAGCAGTTACGGAAGGGGACTAGCGGGACCCTACGAGCAGTACTTC. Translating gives CASSYGRGLAGPYEQYF.